The source of this T cell receptor (beta chain) is a study of regulatory T cells in long-lasting Graves disease (dated by TCRdb to the early 2020s). In the study overall: Persistent Graves' disease meant more than 5 years of antithyroid drug treatment with TSH receptor autoantibodies that stayed positive. In the clinical cohort, patients with persistent Graves' disease had used antithyroid drugs for an average of about 10.3 years. Persistent Graves' disease patients were compared with newly diagnosed Graves' disease patients by peripheral blood TCR sequencing and RNA sequencing. The study was registered as a clinical trial and conducted in China. TCR sequencing covered some 13 persistent and approximately 20 newly diagnosed Graves' disease patients, 33 samples in total. General conclusions and limits of the study: Lower TCR Shannon entropy and fewer highly expanded clones were observed in persistent Graves' disease patients than in newly diagnosed patients, which suggested clonal expansion. A larger number of public clonotypes was shared among persistent patients (approximately 2,600) than among newly diagnosed patients (about 990). TRBV28, TRBJ1-2 and TRBJ2-5 were preferentially used in persistent disease, while TRBV20-1 and TRBJ2-1 were favored in newly diagnosed disease. As a limitation, the authors acknowledged that the small sample size may reduce accuracy. Sequencing and analysis were limited to the TCR beta chain. Only peripheral blood was studied, because thyroid tissue, the primary lesion, was inaccessible.

The time point label here, explained by the study, means: persistent/refractory GD, antithyroid drugs over 5 years with positive TRAb. For both TCR sequencing and RNA sequencing, RNA was extracted from PBMCs using TRIzol. Graves' disease was diagnosed according to American Thyroid Association guidelines. The patients came from an endocrinology department in Xi'an, China. Each patient gave 7.5 to 10 milliliters of peripheral blood, collected in an EDTA anticoagulant tube. Ficoll Paque Plus density gradient separation was used to isolate PBMCs, and no further T cell sorting was performed. An Agilent 2100 Bioanalyzer and agarose gel were used to check RNA quality, while a NanoDrop 2000 measured RNA concentration. Germline trimming amounts to 5 bases on V and 0 bases on J, with 9 as the count of junction bases outside the gene matches. Reading from cysteine to phenylalanine, the CDR3 counts 17 amino acids. Only the CDR3 region is kept as DNA, spanning 51 bases read in frame from base 1.

This clonotype has ten or more counts. What this receptor recognizes is not known. Base-call qualities are not available, and no considerably larger clone is one nucleotide away. The receptor library was made with multiplex PCR. These reads were obtained on an Illumina HiSeq 4000. iRepertoire HTBI primers and Arm-PCR amplification of CDR3 regions were used to construct TCR beta libraries. Before sequencing, the PCR products underwent gel purification. In the paper's pipeline: Gene usage analysis of CDR3 amino acid clonotypes relied on the 55 to 80 TRBV and about 15 TRBJ segments identified across samples. Filtered high-quality paired reads were merged into contigs using COPE and FqMerger. BLAST was used to align contigs to IMGT TRBV, TRBD and TRBJ reference genes, and CDR3 was defined according to IMGT. Highly expanded clones were defined as clonotypes with a frequency above 0.1%. Shannon entropy served as the measure of repertoire diversity, while the Gini coefficient captured V-J evenness. Public clonotypes were defined as clonotypes shared by more than one individual. TCRdb cleaned the public reads at Q25 with fastp, built clones with MiXCR and kept in-frame beta chains. A single entry per CDR3 protein holds the most common genes and DNA from its merged rows. The V and J calls shown here were made by TCRdb, not taken from the authors' results. Within this sample are approximately 470,000 distinct CDR3 sequences, with less than 25% of them counted one time only. Jointly, the top ten make up 6.5% to 8% of the sample.

The source of this sequence is a female donor with Graves disease. Sequencing was performed on peripheral blood mononuclear cells (PBMCs), taken when the disease was refractory, from a patient treated with antithyroid drugs. The sequence links TRBV12-3 or TRBV12-4 to TRBJ1-2; 10 middle bases align to TRBD1. The nucleotide sequence is given as TGTGCCAGCAGTCGCCGGGACAGGGGACGCGCTAACTATGGCTACACCTTC. The translation is CASSRRDRGRANYGYTF.